A selection of T cell receptor beta chains follows, all from one sample in a study of a mutant IDH1 vaccine in newly diagnosed glioma. No antigen is known for these receptors. Using immunoSEQ multiplex PCR, the repertoire was profiled, and TCRdb retains in-frame clones only, with some absent. In the table there are roughly 130,000 clones, about four fifths of which are singletons. The material sequenced was PBMCs, taken from a glioma patient whose treatment included an IDH1 peptide vaccine. These receptors were obtained from a man aged 35 to 55 with glioma. Each CDR3 is given with its conserved first and last residue. D genes are given only for firm matches. Size is stated for part of the rows, as once, few or many counts, or as a class when the clone is expanded.

TRBV5-1,.,.,TRBJ1-3,TGCGCCAGCAGCTTGGGTCAGGCTGGAAACACCATATATTTT,CASSLGQAGNTIYF
TRBV4-3,.,.,TRBJ2-2,TGCGCCAGCAGCCAAGATGCGAGAAACGGGGAGCTGTTTTTT,CASSQDARNGELFF
TRBV11-3,TRBD1,.,TRBJ1-3,TGTGCCAGCAGCTTAGGTACACCACCCGGACAGGGGATGGGAAACACCATATATTTT,CASSLGTPPGQGMGNTIYF
TRBV7-8,.,.,TRBJ2-1,TGTGCCAGCAGCTTAGGGGCCCTCTACAATGAGCAGTTCTTC,CASSLGALYNEQFF
TRBV10-3,.,.,TRBJ1-4,TGTGCCGCTCAGGACGGCGCAACTAATGAAAAACTGTTTTTT,CAAQDGATNEKLFF
TRBV6-5,TRBD2,.,TRBJ2-5,TGTGCCAGCAGTTACTCGCGGGGGGCGCATGGAGAGACCCAGTACTTC,CASSYSRGAHGETQYF
TRBV5-6,TRBD2,few,TRBJ2-1,TGTGCCAGCAGCAGCCGGGGGGACTACAATGAGCAGTTCTTC,CASSSRGDYNEQFF
TRBV5-5,TRBD1,.,TRBJ2-7,TGTGCCAGCAGCCAGGGCGACAGGGGCTTTTCCTACGAGCAGTACTTC,CASSQGDRGFSYEQYF
TRBV19,.,.,TRBJ1-1,TGTGCCAGTAGTATACCCTACACTGAAGCTTTCTTT,CASSIPYTEAFF
TRBV28,.,few,TRBJ2-7,TGTGCCAGCAGTTCGACAGGTTCCTACGAGCAGTACTTC,CASSSTGSYEQYF
TRBV6-6,.,.,TRBJ2-2,TGTGCCAGCAGTTCGGGTTTCACCGGGGAGCTGTTTTTT,CASSSGFTGELFF
TRBV5-6,.,.,TRBJ2-5,TGTGCCAGCACCCCAGGGCTGTACCAAGAGACCCAGTACTTC,CASTPGLYQETQYF
TRBV5-1,.,.,TRBJ1-1,TGCGCCAGCAGCTTTGGAGGGGTTGGCACTGAAGCTTTCTTT,CASSFGGVGTEAFF
TRBV5-6,TRBD1,.,TRBJ1-1,TGTGCCAGCAGCCGGGACAGGGAGGGTGAAGCTTTCTTT,CASSRDREGEAFF
TRBV7-9,TRBD1,once,TRBJ1-6,TGTGCCAGCAGTCGTGGACAGGGGGATTCACCCCTCCACTTT,CASSRGQGDSPLHF
TRBV6-6,TRBD1,.,TRBJ2-5,TGTGCCAGCAGGACAGGGGCCAGGGAGACCCAGTACTTC,CASRTGARETQYF
TRBV7-6,TRBD1,once,TRBJ2-7,TGTGCCAGCAGCCCCTCAGGGGGCGCATACGAGCAGTACTTC,CASSPSGGAYEQYF
TRBV6-5,.,.,TRBJ1-2,TGTGCCAGCAGTTACTCGAATGGCTATGGCTACACCTTC,CASSYSNGYGYTF
TRBV9,TRBD2,.,TRBJ2-7,TGTGCCAGCAGCGTAGGTCCAAGCGGGAGTAAGTACGAGCAGTACTTC,CASSVGPSGSKYEQYF
TRBV11-3,.,.,TRBJ2-1,TGTGCCAGCAGCTCCAGACTGATGAAGCAGTTCTTC,CASSSRLMKQFF
TRBV5-6,.,.,TRBJ2-7,TGTGCCAGCAGCAGGTGGGGTTCCTACGAGCAGTACTTC,CASSRWGSYEQYF
TRBV5-1,.,.,TRBJ1-5,TGCGCCAGCAGCTTGGAAAGGGGGGGCCTAGCCTATCAGCCCCAGCATTTT,CASSLERGGLAYQPQHF
TRBV15,.,.,TRBJ1-2,TGTGCCACCAGCGCGACAGATACTAACTATGGCTACACCTTC,CATSATDTNYGYTF
TRBV19,TRBD1,few,TRBJ1-1,TGTGCCGCTAATCTGGGCAGGGGGTCCACTGAAGCTTTCTTT,CAANLGRGSTEAFF
TRBV28,.,.,TRBJ1-2,TGTGCCATCTCGCTGGGGCAGAACTATGGCTACACCTTC,CAISLGQNYGYTF
TRBV5-1,TRBD2,once,TRBJ2-5,TGCGCCAGCAGCTCCGGACTAGCGGGCTCCCGGGGGGAGACCCAGTACTTC,CASSSGLAGSRGETQYF
TRBV6-5,.,.,TRBJ2-1,TGTGCCAGCAGTCGACAGACTTACAATGAGCAGTTCTTC,CASSRQTYNEQFF
TRBV4-3,.,.,TRBJ1-6,TGCGCCAGCAGCCAAGTTAGTACAGGGCTAAATTCACCCCTCCACTTT,CASSQVSTGLNSPLHF
TRBV29-1,.,.,TRBJ1-1,TGCAGCGTTGGTCTGGGGGGAAACACTGAAGCTTTCTTT,CSVGLGGNTEAFF
TRBV10-2,.,.,TRBJ2-3,TGCGCCAGCAGTGGTTCAGATACGCAGTATTTT,CASSGSDTQYF
TRBV30,.,few,TRBJ2-2,TGTGCCTGGAGTTTGACAGCCATCACCGGGGAGCTGTTTTTT,CAWSLTAITGELFF
TRBV6-1,TRBD1,.,TRBJ2-5,TGTGCCAGCAGTGAAGCCGTCAGGGGGGAGACCCAGTACTTC,CASSEAVRGETQYF
TRBV18,.,.,TRBJ1-5,TGTGCCAGCTCACCAGACTTAAACCAGCCCCAGCATTTT,CASSPDLNQPQHF
TRBV5-1,TRBD2,.,TRBJ2-5,TGCGCCAGCAGCTTGAGGGAGGGGAAAGAGACCCAGTACTTC,CASSLREGKETQYF